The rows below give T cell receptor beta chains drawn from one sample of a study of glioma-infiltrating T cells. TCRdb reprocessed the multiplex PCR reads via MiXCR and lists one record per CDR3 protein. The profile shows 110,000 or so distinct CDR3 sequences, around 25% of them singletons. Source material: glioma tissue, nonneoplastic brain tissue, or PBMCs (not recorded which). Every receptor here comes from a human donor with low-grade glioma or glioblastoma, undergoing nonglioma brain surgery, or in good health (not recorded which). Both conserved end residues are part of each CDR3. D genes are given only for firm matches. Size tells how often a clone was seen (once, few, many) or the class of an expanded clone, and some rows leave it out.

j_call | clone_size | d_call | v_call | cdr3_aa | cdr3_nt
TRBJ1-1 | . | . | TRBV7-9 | CASSLEKGCPFGEAFF | TGTGCCAGCAGCTTAGAGAAGGGTTGTCCCTTCGGGGAAGCTTTCTTT
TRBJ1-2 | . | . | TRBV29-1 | CSVEGSGQAFSGYTF | TGCAGCGTTGAAGGTTCGGGGCAGGCCTTCTCTGGCTACACCTTC
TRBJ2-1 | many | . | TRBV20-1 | CSARDLRTARTKEQFF | TGCAGTGCTAGAGATCTCAGGACTGCGAGAACCAAGGAGCAGTTCTTC
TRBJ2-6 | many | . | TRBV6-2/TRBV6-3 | CASRVTWSSGANVLTF | TGTGCCAGCCGGGTGACATGGAGCTCTGGGGCCAACGTCCTGACTTTC
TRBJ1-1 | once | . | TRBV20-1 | CSDRVLAGSGQTEAFF | TGCAGTGATAGAGTTCTTGCGGGTTCCGGACAGACTGAAGCTTTCTTT
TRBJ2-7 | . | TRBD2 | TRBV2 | CASGARTGLEGYEQYF | TGTGCCAGCGGGGCGCGAACGGGACTAGAGGGCTACGAGCAGTACTTC
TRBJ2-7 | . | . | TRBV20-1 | CSARGADQPSSEQSF | TGCAGTGCTAGAGGGGCAGACCAGCCTTCCTCAGAGCAGTCGTTC
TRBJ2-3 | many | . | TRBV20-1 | CSAAQRVSTDTQYF | TGCAGTGCGGCCCAGCGGGTTAGCACAGATACGCAGTATTTT
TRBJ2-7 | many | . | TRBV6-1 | CASSEFYEQYF | TGTGCCAGCAGTGAATTCTACGAGCAGTACTTC
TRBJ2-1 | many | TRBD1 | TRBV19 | CASSIRGQGYYNEQFF | TGTGCCAGTAGTATAAGAGGACAGGGGTACTACAATGAGCAGTTCTTC
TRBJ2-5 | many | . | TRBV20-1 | CSARGGGETQYF | TGCAGTGCTAGAGGGGGTGGGGAGACCCAGTACTTC
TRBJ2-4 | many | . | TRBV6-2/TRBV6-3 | CASSPWAVTSDKNIQYF | TGTGCCAGCAGTCCCTGGGCGGTAACCTCGGACAAAAACATTCAGTACTTC
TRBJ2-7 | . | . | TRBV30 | CAWSGWTPSYEQYF | TGTGCCTGGAGTGGGTGGACACCGAGCTACGAGCAGTACTTC
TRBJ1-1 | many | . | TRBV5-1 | CASSLDGRLTEAFF | TGCGCCAGCAGCTTGGACGGACGGCTCACTGAAGCTTTCTTT
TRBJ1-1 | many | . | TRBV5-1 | CASFETVRTEAFF | TGCGCCAGCTTTGAAACTGTTAGGACTGAAGCTTTCTTT
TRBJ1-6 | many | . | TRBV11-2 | CASSLVAPNSPLHF | TGTGCCAGCAGTCTCGTGGCACCCAATTCACCCCTCCACTTT
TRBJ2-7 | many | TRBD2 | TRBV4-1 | CASSHRLASYEQYF | TGCGCCAGCAGCCATCGACTAGCGAGCTACGAGCAGTACTTC
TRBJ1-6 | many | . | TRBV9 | CASSERQSSYNSPLHF | TGTGCCAGCAGCGAAAGACAGAGCTCCTATAATTCACCCCTCCACTTT
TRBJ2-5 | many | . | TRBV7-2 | CASSYPGETQYF | TGTGCCAGCAGCTACCCAGGAGAGACCCAGTACTTC
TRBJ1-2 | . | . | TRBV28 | CASSLSAQVSYGYHF | TGTGCCAGCAGTTTATCTGCCCAGGTATCCTATGGCTACCACTTC